This TCR beta chain was sequenced for a study of graft-versus-host responses after intestinal transplantation. Study conclusions and caveats: The recipient marrow held GvH clones, and some of them showed up first in ileum or blood.

Data came from immunoSEQ multiplex PCR; TCRdb stores just in-frame clones and leaves some out. The data contain about 43,000 clones, about 95% of them seen just once; the ten biggest clones take up 1.6%. The table lists this clone with a count of one. The antigen is not known. This receptor was taken from a human patient who received an intestinal transplant, so some T cells may come from the graft donor. The source material was PBMCs, sampled 335 days after intestinal transplant.

CDR3 sequence: CASSYSDMAAAFF. As DNA, the CDR3 is TGTGCCAGCAGTTACTCGGACATGGCGGCAGCTTTCTTT. The chain combines TRBV6-6 with TRBJ1-1; TRBD1 is a possible D gene (5 bases). Trimming took off 0 bases at V and 10 bases at J, with 12 bases between the two ends. Germline-derived CDR1 and CDR2 are MNHNY and SVGAGI (reference sequence). The CDR3 is 13 residues long.